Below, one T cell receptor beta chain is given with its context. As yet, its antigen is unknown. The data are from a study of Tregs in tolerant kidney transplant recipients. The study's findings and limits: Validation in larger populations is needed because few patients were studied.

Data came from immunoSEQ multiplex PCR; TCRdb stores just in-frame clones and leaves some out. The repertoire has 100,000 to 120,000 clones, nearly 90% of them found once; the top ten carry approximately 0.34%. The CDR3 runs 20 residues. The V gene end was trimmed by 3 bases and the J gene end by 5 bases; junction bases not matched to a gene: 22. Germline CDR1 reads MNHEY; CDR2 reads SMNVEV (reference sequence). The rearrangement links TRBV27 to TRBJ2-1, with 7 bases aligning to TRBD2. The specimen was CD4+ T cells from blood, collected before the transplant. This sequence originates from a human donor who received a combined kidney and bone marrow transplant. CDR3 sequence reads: CASSLRLSSSGGGFHNEQFF. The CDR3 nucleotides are TGTGCCAGCAGTTTGCGGCTCTCTTCGAGTGGCGGGGGATTCCACAATGAGCAGTTCTTC.